The rows below give T cell receptor beta chains drawn from one sample of a study of shared clonotypes between healthy human individuals. Profiling relied on immunoSEQ multiplex PCR, and the TCRdb table lists in-frame clones only, not all of them. The data show 2,100,000 or so clones, roughly 95% seen once. The sequenced material came from naive CD4+ T cells sorted from blood. Receptors originate from a man aged 18 to 29 in good health. Both conserved end residues are part of each CDR3. D genes are given only for firm matches. Clone size is not always given. Where it is, it says once, few, many or a class for expanded clones.

clone_size d_call cdr3_length j_call v_call cdr3_nt cdr3_aa
NA NA 15 TRBJ1-2 TRBV28 TGTGCCTCCTACTCATCGGGGGCAGTTTCTTATGGCTACACCTTC CASYSSGAVSYGYTF
NA NA 13 TRBJ2-1 TRBV29-1 TGCAGCGTTGAGGGATGGGCCTACAATGAGCAGTTCTTC CSVEGWAYNEQFF
NA NA 15 TRBJ2-2 TRBV28 TGTGCCAGCACCTCGGGAGGGGGCGGCACCGGGGAGCTGTTTTTT CASTSGGGGTGELFF
once TRBD2 17 TRBJ2-2 TRBV9 TGTGCCAGCAGCCCTCAGGGACTAGCGGGACAGGTCGGGGAGCTGTTTTTT CASSPQGLAGQVGELFF
NA TRBD1 13 TRBJ1-2 TRBV10-2 TGCGCCAGCAGGACAGGGGGCAGCTATGGCTACACCTTC CASRTGGSYGYTF
NA NA 13 TRBJ2-5 TRBV6-1 TGTGCCAGCAGTGACGGGGCCGGAGAGACCCAGTACTTC CASSDGAGETQYF
NA NA 14 TRBJ2-2 TRBV11-3 TGTGCCAGCAGCCACGACAGGAACACCGGGGAGCTGTTTTTT CASSHDRNTGELFF
NA NA 14 TRBJ1-3 TRBV11-2 TGTGCCAGCAGCCTATCCCATCCTGGAAACACCATATATTTT CASSLSHPGNTIYF
NA TRBD1 12 TRBJ1-2 TRBV6-8 TGTGCCAGCAGAAAGGGACAGGGGGAGTTTTACTTC CASRKGQGEFYF
NA TRBD2 15 TRBJ2-6 TRBV18 TGTGCCAGCTCACCGGGAGGGACTGGGGCCAACGTCCTGACTTTC CASSPGGTGANVLTF
NA NA 14 TRBJ2-7 TRBV2 TGTGCCAGCAGGGACAGAATCACGTCCTACGAGCAGTACTTC CASRDRITSYEQYF
NA NA 12 TRBJ1-1 TRBV9 TGTGCCAGCAGCGACCGGGGCCCTGAAGCTTTCTTT CASSDRGPEAFF
NA TRBD1 15 TRBJ2-7 TRBV27 TGTGCCAGCAGGGTGGGACAGGAAATTTTCTACGAGCAGTACTTC CASRVGQEIFYEQYF
once TRBD1 14 TRBJ2-1 TRBV29-1 TGCAGCGTTGAAGGACAGGGGGCGCAGGGTGAGCAGTTCTTC CSVEGQGAQGEQFF
NA NA 15 TRBJ1-1 TRBV9 TGTGCCAGCAGCGCGGGAGGAAGGATGAACACTGAAGCTTTCTTT CASSAGGRMNTEAFF
NA TRBD1 15 TRBJ1-2 TRBV19 TGTGCCAGTAGTATCGGAAGGACAGGGTCCTATGGCTACACCTTC CASSIGRTGSYGYTF
NA NA 15 TRBJ2-7 TRBV5-1 TGCGCCAGCAGCTTGGAGTCTGGGTCCCCCTACGAGCAGTACTTC CASSLESGSPYEQYF
NA TRBD2 16 TRBJ2-1 TRBV5-1 TGCGCCAGCAGCTTGTTCCTAGCGGGAGATTACAATGAGCAGTTCTTC CASSLFLAGDYNEQFF
NA NA 14 TRBJ2-2 TRBV10-3 TGTGCCATCAGTGGGGCAGGAGACACCGGGGAGCTGTTTTTT CAISGAGDTGELFF
NA NA 14 TRBJ2-7 TRBV5-1 TGCGCCAGCAGCTCGGGGGACAACCACTACGAGCAGTACTTC CASSSGDNHYEQYF
NA TRBD1 14 TRBJ1-1 TRBV6-6 TGTGCCAGCAGCACGACAGGGGGCATCACTGAAGCTTTCTTT CASSTTGGITEAFF
NA TRBD2 17 TRBJ2-2 TRBV7-2 TGTGCCAGCAGCTTTATACTAGCGGTTACGAACACCGGGGAGCTGTTTTTT CASSFILAVTNTGELFF
NA NA 16 TRBJ1-3 TRBV6-1 TGTGCCAGCAGTGAACAACGACAGGCAGGTGGAAACACCATATATTTT CASSEQRQAGGNTIYF
NA NA 16 TRBJ1-1 TRBV4-1 TGCGCCAGCAGCCAGTACATGGCCGGCATGAACACTGAAGCTTTCTTT CASSQYMAGMNTEAFF
NA NA 13 TRBJ1-5 TRBV12-5 TGTGCTAGTGCCGCGGAGACCCGGCAGCCCCAGCATTTT CASAAETRQPQHF
NA NA 15 TRBJ1-3 TRBV9 TGTGCCAGCAGCGTTGGGTCAACCCCAGGAAACACCATATATTTT CASSVGSTPGNTIYF
NA NA 13 TRBJ2-5 TRBV5-6 TGTGCCAGCAGCTTGGTCCAGGTTGAGACCCAGTACTTC CASSLVQVETQYF
NA TRBD2 15 TRBJ2-2 TRBV11-2 TGTGCCAGCAGCCAGACTAGCTCCAACACCGGGGAGCTGTTTTTT CASSQTSSNTGELFF
NA NA 14 TRBJ2-7 TRBV4-1 TGCGCCAGCAGCCAAGGGCGGAGCTCCTACGAGCAGTACTTC CASSQGRSSYEQYF
NA NA 16 TRBJ1-4 TRBV15 TGTGCCACCAGCAGAGCCGGGAAGGTGTCTAATGAAAAACTGTTTTTT CATSRAGKVSNEKLFF
NA TRBD1 15 TRBJ2-2 TRBV5-4 TGTGCCAGCAGCGGGACAGGGATAGGGACCGGGGAGCTGTTTTTT CASSGTGIGTGELFF
NA NA 13 TRBJ2-7 TRBV10-1 TGCGCCAGCAGTGAAGGGGGGCTCTACGAGCAGTACTTC CASSEGGLYEQYF
NA NA 13 TRBJ2-5 TRBV4-1 TGCGCCAGCAGCCTGACCAACCAAGAGACCCAGTACTTC CASSLTNQETQYF
NA TRBD1 13 TRBJ2-7 TRBV18 TGTGCCAGCTCAGAAGACAGGGACGCACGACGGTACTTC CASSEDRDARRYF
NA NA 15 TRBJ1-5 TRBV2 TGTGCCAGCAGTGAAGGACGGAATAGCAATCAGCCCCAGCATTTT CASSEGRNSNQPQHF
NA TRBD1 14 TRBJ1-4 TRBV6-5 TGTGCCAGCAGTTACTCCCAGGGGGATGAAAAACTGTTTTTT CASSYSQGDEKLFF
NA NA 14 TRBJ2-1 TRBV11-2 TGTGCCAGCGGACGAAGGGGGTCCTACAATGAGCAGTTCTTC CASGRRGSYNEQFF
NA TRBD2 15 TRBJ2-7 TRBV25-1 TGTGCCAGCAGTGAATCGGGGGGGTTCACCTACGAGCAGTACTTC CASSESGGFTYEQYF
once NA 14 TRBJ1-1 TRBV7-9 TGTGCCAGCTTGAGAGGGCGCGGATTAATTGAAGCTTTCTTT CASLRGRGLIEAFF
NA NA 15 TRBJ2-3 TRBV6-5 TGTGCCAGCACGGAACAGGGAACCAGCACAGATACGCAGTATTTT CASTEQGTSTDTQYF
NA NA 14 TRBJ1-2 TRBV6-5 TGTGCCAGCAGCCTAACTGCAGTGGGGCATGGCTACACCTTC CASSLTAVGHGYTF
NA NA 17 TRBJ2-1 TRBV11-2 TGTGCCAGCAGTCCAAGCGCGAGCCGTCGACTTTACAATGAGCAGTTCTTC CASSPSASRRLYNEQFF
NA TRBD1 15 TRBJ1-2 TRBV6-5 TGTGCCAGCAGTACCGTGACAGGGGGTACCTATGGCTACACCTTC CASSTVTGGTYGYTF
NA NA 13 TRBJ2-2 TRBV10-3 TGTGCGACCAACCCTACGAACACCGGGGAGCTGTTTTTT CATNPTNTGELFF
NA TRBD1 15 TRBJ1-5 TRBV10-2 TGCGCCAGCAGACCCGGGACAGGGGGAAACCAGCCCCAGCATTTT CASRPGTGGNQPQHF
NA TRBD1 15 TRBJ1-2 TRBV27 TGTGCCAGCAGTTTATCAAGAGGGGGCGGCTATGGCTACACCTTC CASSLSRGGGYGYTF
NA TRBD2 14 TRBJ2-1 TRBV2 TGTGCCAGCAGTGTTCCTAGCGGTTACAATGAGCAGTTCTTC CASSVPSGYNEQFF
NA NA 12 TRBJ1-2 TRBV28 TGTGCCAGCAGTTCACAGTGGAACGTGATCACCTTC CASSSQWNVITF
NA TRBD1 14 TRBJ2-7 TRBV5-1 TGCGCCAGCAGCTCCCGGGACAGGGACGTAGAGCAGTACTTC CASSSRDRDVEQYF
NA NA 13 TRBJ2-7 TRBV6-6 TGTGCCAGCAGCCTTGGAGGCTCCTACGAGCAGTACTTC CASSLGGSYEQYF
NA NA 14 TRBJ2-3 TRBV4-1 TGCGCCAGCAGCCAAGATTCCCCCACAGATACGCAGTATTTT CASSQDSPTDTQYF
NA NA 16 TRBJ2-1 TRBV5-1 TGCGCCAGCAGCTTGTTTAGCAGGGGGGCCTCCAATGAGCAGTTCTTC CASSLFSRGASNEQFF
NA NA 17 TRBJ1-1 TRBV7-2 TGTGCCAGCAGCCGGACGGGGACCCCTCTATTATACACTGAAGCTTTCTTT CASSRTGTPLLYTEAFF
NA TRBD2 14 TRBJ2-7 TRBV6-6 TGTGCCAGCAGTTACTCAGCGGGGACCTACGAGCAGTACTTC CASSYSAGTYEQYF
NA NA 14 TRBJ2-7 TRBV28 TGTGCCAGCAGTTTGATTCGGTTGGGCTACGAGCAGTACTTC CASSLIRLGYEQYF
NA NA 14 TRBJ1-1 TRBV7-9 TGTGCCAGCAGCGCACAGGGAGGGAGCACTGAAGCTTTCTTT CASSAQGGSTEAFF
NA NA 13 TRBJ1-2 TRBV6-1 TGTGCCAGCAGTGAAGAGGGTTACTATGGCTACACCTTC CASSEEGYYGYTF
NA TRBD2 16 TRBJ2-1 TRBV7-8 TGTGCCAGCAGCCGAAATGGCGGGAGGGCCGGGCAAGAGCAGTTCTTC CASSRNGGRAGQEQFF